This T cell receptor beta chain was identified in a study of T-cell reconstitution after alpha-beta-depleted transplantation in children. During its preparation, the TCRbeta library received unique molecular identifiers. In TCRdb, the PCR reads were re-called with MiXCR into one record per CDR3 protein. The sample lists roughly 590,000 distinct CDR3 sequences, approximately 16% occurring once. The V end lost 0 bases, the J end lost 6 bases, and 13 bases lay between the germline ends. The germline V gene encodes CDR1 SGHRS and CDR2 YFSETQ. The CDR3 contains 15 residues. This clonotype occurred many times.

This clonotype was sampled from a human donor who donated a stem cell graft to a child with acute myeloid leukemia. The specimen comprised PBMCs from the stem cell graft donor, sampled from the stem cell graft. V gene TRBV5-1 combines with J gene TRBJ2-1; D uncertain. This CDR3 is CASSLGLRSANEQFF. The CDR3 region has the DNA TGCGCCAGCAGCTTGGGATTGAGGTCCGCCAATGAGCAGTTCTTC.